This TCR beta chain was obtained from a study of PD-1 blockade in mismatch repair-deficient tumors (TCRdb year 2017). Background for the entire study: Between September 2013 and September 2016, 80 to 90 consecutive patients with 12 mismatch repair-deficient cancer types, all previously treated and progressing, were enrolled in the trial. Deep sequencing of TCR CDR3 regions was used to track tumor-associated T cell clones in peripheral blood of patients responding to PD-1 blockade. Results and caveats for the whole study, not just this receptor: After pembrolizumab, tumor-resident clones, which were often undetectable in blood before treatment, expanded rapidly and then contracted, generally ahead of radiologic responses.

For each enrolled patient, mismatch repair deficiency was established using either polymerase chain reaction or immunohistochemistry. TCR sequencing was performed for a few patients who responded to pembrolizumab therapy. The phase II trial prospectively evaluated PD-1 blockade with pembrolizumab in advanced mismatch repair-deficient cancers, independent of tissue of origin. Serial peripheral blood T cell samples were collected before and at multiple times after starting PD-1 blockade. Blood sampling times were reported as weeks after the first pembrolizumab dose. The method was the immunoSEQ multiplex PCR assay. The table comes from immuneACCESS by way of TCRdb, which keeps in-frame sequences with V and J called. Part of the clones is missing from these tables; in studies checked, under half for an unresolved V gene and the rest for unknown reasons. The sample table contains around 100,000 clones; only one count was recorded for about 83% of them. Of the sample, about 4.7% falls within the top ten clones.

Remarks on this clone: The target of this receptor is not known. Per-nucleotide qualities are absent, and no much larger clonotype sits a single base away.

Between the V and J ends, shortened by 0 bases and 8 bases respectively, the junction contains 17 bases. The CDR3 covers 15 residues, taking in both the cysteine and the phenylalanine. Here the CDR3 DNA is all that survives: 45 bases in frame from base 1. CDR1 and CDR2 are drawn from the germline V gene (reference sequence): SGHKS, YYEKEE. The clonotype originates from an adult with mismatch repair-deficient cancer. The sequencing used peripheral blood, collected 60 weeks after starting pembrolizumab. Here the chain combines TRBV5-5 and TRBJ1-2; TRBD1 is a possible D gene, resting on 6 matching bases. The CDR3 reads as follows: CASSLEYRSDRGYTF. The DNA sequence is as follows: TGTGCCAGCAGCTTGGAGTATCGCAGCGACAGGGGCTACACCTTC.